Below are 28 T cell receptor beta chains sequenced from a single sample in a study of siplizumab effects on memory and regulatory T cells. TCRdb keeps only in-frame clones here, not all; method: immunoSEQ multiplex PCR. In the table there are 85,000 or so clones, 95% of which are singletons. Sequenced material: CD8+ T cells sorted from blood. The source is a human donor in good health.

The chain carries TRBV27 and TRBJ2-7; 7 bases match TRBD1. This CDR3 has 14 residues. Germline V lookup: CDR1 MNHEY, CDR2 SMNVEV (reference sequence). V lost 6 bases, J lost 5 bases, and 10 bases stayed unmatched. The CDR3 reads CASRPLRDSHEQYF. The CDR3 nucleotides read TGTGCCAGCAGACCCCTCCGGGACAGCCACGAGCAGTACTTC.

The chain has TRBV21-1 and TRBJ2-7. TRBV21-1 is reported as a pseudogene. This CDR3 has 14 residues. The CDR3 loop reads CATTGAGDVDGQYF. The CDR3, as DNA: TGTGCCACCACTGGTGCAGGAGACGTGGACGGGCAGTACTTC.

This chain joins TRBV9 and TRBJ2-5; TRBD1 is a possible D gene (5 bases). The CDR3 extends over 14 amino acids. Per the germline V gene, CDR1 is SGDLS and CDR2 is YYNGEE. The V end was cut by 4 bases, the J end by 2 bases, with 12 bases between. The CDR3 region has the DNA TGTGCCAGCAGCCGAGAAAACAGGCAAGAGACCCAGTACTTC. Encoded protein: CASSRENRQETQYF.

This CDR3 reads CATSRDHYTISNEQFF. The CDR3 DNA follows: TGTGCCACCAGCAGAGATCATTACACAATAAGCAATGAGCAGTTCTTC. The J gene is TRBJ2-1, the V gene TRBV15; D remains unclear. The CDR3 spans 16 residues. Per germline, CDR1 LNHNV and CDR2 YYDKDF (reference sequence). V gave up 0 bases and J gave up 6 bases, with 15 bases separating them. The full variable domain, rest sourced from reference TRBV15 and TRBJ2-1, is DAMVIQNPRYQVTQFGKPVTLSCSQTLNHNVMYWYQQKSSQAPKLLFHYYDKDFNNEADTPDNFQSRRPNTSFCFLDIRSPGLGDTAMYLCATSRDHYTISNEQFFGPGTRLTVL.

V is TRBV12-5 and J is TRBJ2-4; D is unresolved. This CDR3 has 15 amino acids. Germline lookup yields CDR1 LGHNT and CDR2 FRNRAP. Trimming left V 3 bases short and J 0 bases short, with 9 bases between. CDR3 bases: TGTGCTAGTGGTTTCTCGAGACTAGCCAAAAACATTCAGTACTTC. Protein product: CASGFSRLAKNIQYF. The full variable domain, with the rest looked up from reference TRBV12-5 and TRBJ2-4, is DARVTQTPRHKVTEMGQEVTMRCQPILGHNTVFWYRQTMMQGLELLAYFRNRAPLDDSGMPKDRFSAEMPDATLATLKIQPSEPRDSAVYFCASGFSRLAKNIQYFGAGTRLSVL.

The genes are TRBV7-9 and TRBJ2-5; D uncertain. The CDR3 covers 13 residues. Trimming took off 1 base at V and 2 bases at J, with 5 bases between the two ends. Germline loops: CDR1 SEHNR, CDR2 FQNEAQ (reference sequence). CDR3 protein: CASSLVSQETQYF. The CDR3 region has the DNA TGTGCCAGCAGCTTAGTGAGTCAAGAGACCCAGTACTTC.

This rearrangement joins TRBV7-8 to TRBJ2-3; TRBD2 agrees at 8 bases. The CDR3 runs to 15 residues. Germline CDR1 and CDR2: SGHVS and FQNEAQ. Trimming took 5 bases from V and 8 from J; bases not matched to a gene: 12. The CDR3 DNA reads as TGTGCCAGCAGCACCGCATTTGGGACTAGTTCTACGCAGTATTTT. This codes for CASSTAFGTSSTQYF. Combining the CDR3 with reference TRBV7-8 and TRBJ2-3 gives the whole variable domain GAGVSQSPRYKVAKRGQDVALRCDPISGHVSLFWYQQALGQGPEFLTYFQNEAQLDKSGLPSDRFFAERPEGSVSTLKIQRTQQEDSAVYLCASSTAFGTSSTQYFGPGTRLTVL.

V and J are TRBV7-9 and TRBJ2-1; a weak D match, TRBD1 (6 bases). The CDR3 totals 16 residues. Trimming stripped 3 bases from V and 2 bases from J, with 14 bases between. Germline assignment: CDR1 SEHNR and CDR2 FQNEAQ (reference sequence). The DNA of the CDR3 is TGTGCCAGCAGCTTCGACAGGAGTAACCCCTACAATGAGCAGTTCTTC. This codes for CASSFDRSNPYNEQFF.

A single count supports this clone. The chain joins TRBV5-1 to TRBJ2-7; 9 nucleotides match TRBD2. Germline V gene data show CDR1 as SGHRS and CDR2 as YFSETQ. Trimming at V came to 2 bases and at J to 4 bases, leaving 4 bases not matched to a gene. The CDR3 is 14 amino acids. CDR3 sequence reads: CASSFGSGSYEQYF. In DNA form, the CDR3 reads TGCGCCAGCAGCTTCGGTAGCGGGAGTTACGAGCAGTACTTC.

The chain is built from TRBV19 and TRBJ1-2, with TRBD1 as a possible D gene (5 bases). The V end was cut by 3 bases, the J end by 4 bases, with 12 bases between. This CDR3 has 14 amino acids. CDR1 and CDR2 from the germline V gene are LNHDA and SQIVND (reference sequence). CDR3 protein: CASSIQGSGYGYTF. In DNA, the CDR3 is TGTGCCAGTAGTATCCAGGGTTCCGGCTATGGCTACACCTTC.

The chain uses TRBV2 and TRBJ2-1; possible D gene TRBD2, 5 bases. This CDR3 is built from 16 residues. Germline assignment: CDR1 SNHLY and CDR2 FYNNEI. The ends were cut back, 1 base at V and 0 bases at J, with 10 bases in the middle. The CDR3 nucleotides read TGTGCCAGCAGTGAAGGGTTGAGGGTCTCCTACAATGAGCAGTTCTTC. Translated, it gives CASSEGLRVSYNEQFF.

This chain uses TRBV7-9 with TRBJ2-3, with D unclear. The V end lost 1 base, the J end lost 6 bases, and 11 bases lay between the germline ends. CDR1 and CDR2 from the germline V gene are SEHNR and FQNEAQ (reference sequence). CDR3 length: 14 residues. This CDR3 reads CASSLELSQDTQYF. The CDR3 DNA reads as TGTGCCAGCAGCTTAGAGCTGTCACAGGATACGCAGTATTTT.

This clone has a handful of counts. This chain connects TRBV5-1 to TRBJ1-1; D call uncertain. The germline V gene encodes CDR1 SGHRS and CDR2 YFSETQ. The CDR3 extends over 14 amino acids. V lost 2 bases, J lost 2 bases, and 10 bases lay in between. CDR3 in amino acids: CASSFGKANTEAFF. The CDR3 region has the DNA TGCGCCAGCAGCTTCGGTAAGGCCAACACTGAAGCTTTCTTT. Supplemented by reference TRBV5-1 and TRBJ1-1, the full variable domain reads KAGVTQTPRYLIKTRGQQVTLSCSPISGHRSVSWYQQTPGQGLQFLFEYFSETQRNKGNFPGRFSGRQFSNSRSEMNVSTLELGDSALYLCASSFGKANTEAFFGQGTRLTVV.

This chain connects TRBV7-8 to TRBJ2-7; 8 bases are a match to TRBD1. CDR3 size: 14 residues. CDR1 is SGHVS and CDR2 is FQNEAQ in the germline V gene. Trimming took 3 bases from V and 4 from J; bases not matched to a gene: 5. This chain's CDR3 is CASSFPGQVYEQYF. The CDR3 bases are TGTGCCAGCAGCTTCCCGGGACAGGTATACGAGCAGTACTTC.

The rearrangement joins TRBV7-6 to TRBJ2-1, with 10 bases matching TRBD2. Germline-derived CDR1 and CDR2 are SGHVS and FNYEAQ. The CDR3 has 18 amino acids. The V gene end was trimmed by 1 base and the J gene end by 6 bases; junction bases not matched to a gene: 12. The DNA for the CDR3 is TGTGCCAGCAGCTTAGGCCCCCTAGCGGGAGTCGATCCCAATGAGCAGTTCTTC. It is translated as CASSLGPLAGVDPNEQFF.

The V call is TRBV28, the J call TRBJ2-5; D is tentatively TRBD1 or TRBD2 (5 bases each). This CDR3 has 16 amino acids. Trimming took 6 bases from V and 1 from J, leaving 18 bases between them. Germline loops: CDR1 MDHEN, CDR2 SYDVKM. The CDR3 sequence is CASSPGQGSFQETQYF. CDR3 DNA sequence: TGTGCCAGCAGCCCAGGACAAGGGAGTTTCCAAGAGACCCAGTACTTC.

This clone has just one count. The same CDR3 can be traced to other DNA sequences in this sample. The J gene is TRBJ2-7, the V gene TRBV9; 9 bases agree with TRBD1. The V segment lost 3 bases and the J segment 1 base; nucleotides outside the gene matches: 2. CDR1 and CDR2 (germline): SGDLS, YYNGEE. The CDR3 runs 14 residues. In nucleotides, the CDR3 is TGTGCCAGCAGCGCGACAGGGGGTTCCTACGAGCAGTACTTC. This translates into CASSATGGSYEQYF.

The rearrangement uses TRBV27 and TRBJ1-2, with D hard to call. CDR3 length equals 13 residues. CDR1 and CDR2 (germline): MNHEY, SMNVEV (reference sequence). Trimming removed 5 bases at V and 2 bases at J, with 9 bases between. This CDR3 is CASSPHRNYGYTF. Here the CDR3 DNA reads TGTGCCAGCAGTCCCCATCGGAACTATGGCTACACCTTC.

V and J are TRBV7-9 and TRBJ2-1; D possibly matches TRBD1 or TRBD2 (5 bases each). Germline lookup yields CDR1 SEHNR and CDR2 FQNEAQ (reference sequence). V lost 2 bases and J 1 base, leaving 9 bases between the germline ends. This CDR3 region has 15 residues. Written as DNA, the CDR3 is TGTGCCAGCAGCTTACCGGGGCGATCCTACAATGAGCAGTTCTTC. It specifies CASSLPGRSYNEQFF.

The chain combines TRBV5-1 with TRBJ2-7; tentative D call: TRBD1 (6 bases). Germline lookup yields CDR1 SGHRS and CDR2 YFSETQ. Trimming removed 4 bases at V and 6 bases at J, with 11 bases between. This CDR3 comprises 12 residues. CDR3 in DNA: TGCGCCAGCAGCGTGACAGGAGGCGAGCAGTACTTC. This encodes CASSVTGGEQYF.

J is TRBJ2-2 and V is TRBV19; weak D call: TRBD2 (5 bases). Trimming shortened V by 3 bases and J by 3 bases, and 17 bases separated the two germline ends. The germline gives CDR1 LNHDA, CDR2 SQIVND (reference sequence). The CDR3 length is 17 residues. CDR3 in amino acids: CASSMNLGSLYTGELFF. CDR3 bases: TGTGCCAGTAGTATGAATTTGGGGAGTCTGTACACCGGGGAGCTGTTTTTT. The full variable domain, completed using reference TRBV19 and TRBJ2-2, is DGGITQSPKYLFRKEGQNVTLSCEQNLNHDAMYWYRQDPGQGLRLIYYSQIVNDFQKGDIAEGYSVSREKKESFPLTVTSAQKNPTAFYLCASSMNLGSLYTGELFFGEGSRLTVL.

This rearrangement joins TRBV5-6 to TRBJ2-1; 7 bases are a match to TRBD2. V lost 4 bases to trimming and J lost 10 bases; unmatched junction nucleotides: 5. Germline V gene lookup returns CDR1 SGHDT and CDR2 YYEEEE. The CDR3 totals 12 residues. The CDR3 coding sequence is TGTGCCAGCAGCCGCGGACTAGGCGAGCAGTTCTTC. This codes for CASSRGLGEQFF.

The chain uses TRBV6-5 and TRBJ1-4; no definite D call. CDR3 length equals 14 residues. The germline CDR1 and CDR2 sequences are MNHEY and SVGAGI. Trimming left V 3 bases short and J 4 bases short, with 9 bases between. CDR3 sequence reads: CASSYRRNNEKLFF. The CDR3 DNA follows: TGTGCCAGCAGTTATCGCCGGAATAATGAAAAACTGTTTTTT.

As DNA, the CDR3 is TGCGCCAGCAGCCAAGTCGGGGTGAGATCCTACGAGCAGTACTTC. Translation: CASSQVGVRSYEQYF. J is TRBJ2-7 and V is TRBV4-1, with D maybe TRBD2 (5 bases). Germline V gene sequence: CDR1 MGHRA, CDR2 YSYEKL. V shed 1 base and J shed 1 base, with 11 bases lying between them. This CDR3 has 15 residues.

The genes are TRBV7-3 and TRBJ1-1; TRBD1 agrees at 7 bases. Per the germline V gene, CDR1 is SGHTA and CDR2 is FQGTGA. With V trimmed by 5 bases and J by 1 base, 7 bases remained unmatched. The CDR3 is 15 amino acids. The DNA for the CDR3 is TGTGCCAGCAGCCTAAACAGGGGACCGAACACTGAAGCTTTCTTT. Protein sequence: CASSLNRGPNTEAFF.

V usage is TRBV11-3 and J usage is TRBJ2-1, with D hard to call. The ends were cut back, 4 bases at V and 8 bases at J, with 6 bases in the middle. Per the germline V gene, CDR1 is SGHNT and CDR2 is YENEEA. This CDR3 has 11 amino acids. The CDR3 loop reads CASSSGHEQFF. In DNA, the CDR3 is TGTGCCAGCAGCTCCGGACATGAGCAGTTCTTC.

The rearrangement uses TRBV7-6 and TRBJ2-7, with D tentatively TRBD2 (5 bases). The ends were cut back, 1 base at V and 5 bases at J, with 9 bases in the middle. CDR3 size: 13 residues. CDR1 and CDR2 from the germline V gene are SGHVS and FNYEAQ. CDR3 sequence: CASSLGRGNEQYF. The DNA of the CDR3 is TGTGCCAGCAGCTTAGGAAGAGGGAACGAGCAGTACTTC.

The chain uses TRBV4-2 and TRBJ2-3; D perhaps matches TRBD2 (6 bases). V was shortened by 4 bases and J by 0 bases, with 17 bases between the two germline ends. The CDR3 contains 17 residues. Germline CDR1 reads LGHNA; CDR2 reads YNFKEQ. DNA for the CDR3: TGTGCCAGCAGCCTCCCAGGGCGGGATCCTAGCACAGATACGCAGTATTTT. Translating it yields CASSLPGRDPSTDTQYF.